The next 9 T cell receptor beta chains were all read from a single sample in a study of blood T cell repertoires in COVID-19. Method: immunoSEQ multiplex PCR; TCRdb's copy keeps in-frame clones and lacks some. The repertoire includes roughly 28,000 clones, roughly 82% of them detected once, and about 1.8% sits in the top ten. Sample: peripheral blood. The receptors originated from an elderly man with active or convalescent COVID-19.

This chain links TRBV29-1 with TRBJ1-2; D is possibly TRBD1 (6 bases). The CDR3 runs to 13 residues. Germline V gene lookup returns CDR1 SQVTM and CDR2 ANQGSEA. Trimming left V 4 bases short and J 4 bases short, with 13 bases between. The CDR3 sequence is CSVVRQGSYGYTF. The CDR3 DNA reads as TGCAGCGTTGTCAGGCAGGGGAGCTATGGCTACACCTTC.

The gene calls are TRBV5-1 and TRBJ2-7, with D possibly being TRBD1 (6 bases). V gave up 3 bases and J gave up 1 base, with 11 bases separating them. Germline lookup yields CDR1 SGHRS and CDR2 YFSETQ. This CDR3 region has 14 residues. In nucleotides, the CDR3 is TGCGCCAGCAGCTCACAGGGTAAATCCTACGAGCAGTACTTC. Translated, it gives CASSSQGKSYEQYF.

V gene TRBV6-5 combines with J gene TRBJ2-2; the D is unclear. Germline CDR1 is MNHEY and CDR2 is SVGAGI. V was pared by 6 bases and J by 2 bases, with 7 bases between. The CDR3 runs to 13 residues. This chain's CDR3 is CASRRLNTGELFF. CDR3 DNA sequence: TGTGCCAGCAGGAGATTAAACACCGGGGAGCTGTTTTTT.

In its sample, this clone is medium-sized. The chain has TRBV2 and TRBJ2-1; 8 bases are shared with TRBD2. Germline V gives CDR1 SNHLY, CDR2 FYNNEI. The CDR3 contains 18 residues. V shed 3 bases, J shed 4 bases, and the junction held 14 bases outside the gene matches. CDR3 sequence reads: CASSDSITGGGQYNEQFF. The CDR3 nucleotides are TGTGCCAGCAGTGATTCCATAACGGGGGGGGGCCAGTACAATGAGCAGTTCTTC.

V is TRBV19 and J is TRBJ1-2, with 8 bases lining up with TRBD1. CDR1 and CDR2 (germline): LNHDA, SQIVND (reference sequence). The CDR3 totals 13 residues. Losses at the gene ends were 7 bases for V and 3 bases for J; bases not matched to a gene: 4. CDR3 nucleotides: TGTGCCAGTATGAAGGGACAGGACTATGGCTACACCTTC. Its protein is CASMKGQDYGYTF.

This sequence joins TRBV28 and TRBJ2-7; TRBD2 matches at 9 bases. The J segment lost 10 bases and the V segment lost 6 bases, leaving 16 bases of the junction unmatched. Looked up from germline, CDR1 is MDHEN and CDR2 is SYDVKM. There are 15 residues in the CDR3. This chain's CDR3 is CASSSWVAGDSRQYF. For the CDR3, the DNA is TGTGCCAGCAGCTCCTGGGTAGCGGGAGATAGTAGACAGTACTTC. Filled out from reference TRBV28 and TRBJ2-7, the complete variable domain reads DVKVTQSSRYLVKRTGEKVFLECVQDMDHENMFWYRQDPGLGLRLIYFSYDVKMKEKGDIPEGYSVSREKKERFSLILESASTNQTSMYLCASSSWVAGDSRQYFGPGTRLTVT.

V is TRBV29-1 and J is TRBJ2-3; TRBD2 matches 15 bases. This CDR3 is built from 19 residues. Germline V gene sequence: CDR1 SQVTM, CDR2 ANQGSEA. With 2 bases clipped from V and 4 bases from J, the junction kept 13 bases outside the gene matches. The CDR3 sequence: CSVELWGLAGGVASDTQYF. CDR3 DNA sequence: TGCAGCGTTGAACTCTGGGGACTAGCGGGGGGCGTCGCATCAGATACGCAGTATTTT.

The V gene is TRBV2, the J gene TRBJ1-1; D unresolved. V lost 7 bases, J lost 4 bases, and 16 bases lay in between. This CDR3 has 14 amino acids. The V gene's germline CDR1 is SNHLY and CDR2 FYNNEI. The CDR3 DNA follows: TGTGCCAGCAACCATCGGGTCCTGTCCACTGAAGCTTTCTTT. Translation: CASNHRVLSTEAFF.

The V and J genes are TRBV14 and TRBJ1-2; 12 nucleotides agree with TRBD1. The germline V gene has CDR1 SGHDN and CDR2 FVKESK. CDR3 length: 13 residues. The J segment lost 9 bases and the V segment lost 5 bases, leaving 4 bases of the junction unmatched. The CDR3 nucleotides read TGTGCCAGCAGCGCGGGACAGGGGGCTCGCTACACCTTC. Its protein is CASSAGQGARYTF.